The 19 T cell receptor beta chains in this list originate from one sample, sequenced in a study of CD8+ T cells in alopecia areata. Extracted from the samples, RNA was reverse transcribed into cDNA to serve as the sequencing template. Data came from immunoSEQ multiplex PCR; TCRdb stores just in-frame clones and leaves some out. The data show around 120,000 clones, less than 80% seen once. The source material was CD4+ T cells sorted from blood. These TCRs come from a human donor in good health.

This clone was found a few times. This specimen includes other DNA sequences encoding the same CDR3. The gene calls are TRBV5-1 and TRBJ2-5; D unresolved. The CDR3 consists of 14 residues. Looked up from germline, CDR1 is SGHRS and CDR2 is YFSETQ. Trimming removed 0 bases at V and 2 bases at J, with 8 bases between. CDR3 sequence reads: CASSLGTTQETQYF. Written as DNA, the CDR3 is TGCGCCAGCAGCTTGGGAACGACACAAGAGACCCAGTACTTC.

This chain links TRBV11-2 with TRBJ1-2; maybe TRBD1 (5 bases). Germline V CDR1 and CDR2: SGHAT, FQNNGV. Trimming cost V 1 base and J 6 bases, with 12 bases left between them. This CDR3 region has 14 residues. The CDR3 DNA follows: TGTGCCAGCAGCTTAGTAACGGGCAGGGATGGCTACACCTTC. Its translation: CASSLVTGRDGYTF.

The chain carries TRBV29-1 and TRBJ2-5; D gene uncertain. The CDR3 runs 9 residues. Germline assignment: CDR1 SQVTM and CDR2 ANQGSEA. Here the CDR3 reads CSARLAQYF. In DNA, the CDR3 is TGCAGTGCCCGTTTAGCCCAGTACTTC.

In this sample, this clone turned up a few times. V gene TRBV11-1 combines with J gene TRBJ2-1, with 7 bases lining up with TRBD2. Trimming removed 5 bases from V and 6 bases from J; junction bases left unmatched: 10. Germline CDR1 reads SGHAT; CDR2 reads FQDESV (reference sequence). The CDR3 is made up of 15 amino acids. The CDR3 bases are TGTGCCAGCAGCCGAGGAGCGGGGAGGGGCAATGAGCAGTTCTTC. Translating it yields CASSRGAGRGNEQFF.

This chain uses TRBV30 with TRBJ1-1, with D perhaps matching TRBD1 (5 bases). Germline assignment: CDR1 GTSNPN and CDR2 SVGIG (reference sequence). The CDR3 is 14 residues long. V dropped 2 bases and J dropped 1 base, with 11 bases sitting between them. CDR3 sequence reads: CAWSQDGGNTEAFF. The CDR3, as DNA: TGTGCCTGGAGTCAAGACGGGGGGAACACTGAAGCTTTCTTT.

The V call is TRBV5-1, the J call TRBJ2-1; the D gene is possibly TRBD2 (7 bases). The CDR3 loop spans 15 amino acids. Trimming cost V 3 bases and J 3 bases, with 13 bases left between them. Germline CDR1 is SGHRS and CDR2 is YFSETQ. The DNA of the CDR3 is TGCGCCAGCAGCTGGGGGGGCGGCAGCTACAATGAGCAGTTCTTC. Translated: CASSWGGGSYNEQFF.

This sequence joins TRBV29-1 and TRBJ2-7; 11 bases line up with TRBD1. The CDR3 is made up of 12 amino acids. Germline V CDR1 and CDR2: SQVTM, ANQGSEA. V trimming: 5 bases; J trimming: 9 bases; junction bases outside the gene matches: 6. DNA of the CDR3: TGCAGCGTTAGGGGACAGGGGGACGGGCAGTACTTC. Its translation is CSVRGQGDGQYF.

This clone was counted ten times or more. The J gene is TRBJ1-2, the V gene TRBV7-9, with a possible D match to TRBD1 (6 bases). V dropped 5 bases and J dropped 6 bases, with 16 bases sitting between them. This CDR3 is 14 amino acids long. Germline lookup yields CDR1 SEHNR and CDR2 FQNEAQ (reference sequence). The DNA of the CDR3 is TGTGCCAGCAGCCCAAGCCAGGGGTTTCATGGCTACACCTTC. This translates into CASSPSQGFHGYTF.

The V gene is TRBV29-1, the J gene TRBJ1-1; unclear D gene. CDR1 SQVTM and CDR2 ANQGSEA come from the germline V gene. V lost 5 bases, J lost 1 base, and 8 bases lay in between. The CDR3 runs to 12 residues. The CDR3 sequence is CSVSQANTEAFF. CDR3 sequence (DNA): TGCAGCGTTTCGCAGGCGAACACTGAAGCTTTCTTT.

The CDR3 sequence: CSVEREGGGYTF. CDR3 nucleotides: TGCAGCGTTGAGCGGGAAGGAGGCGGCTACACCTTC. This rearrangement joins TRBV29-1 to TRBJ1-2, with D unresolved. Germline loops: CDR1 SQVTM, CDR2 ANQGSEA. The length of the CDR3 is 12 residues. Trimming pared 3 bases from V and 8 bases from J, leaving 13 bases between.

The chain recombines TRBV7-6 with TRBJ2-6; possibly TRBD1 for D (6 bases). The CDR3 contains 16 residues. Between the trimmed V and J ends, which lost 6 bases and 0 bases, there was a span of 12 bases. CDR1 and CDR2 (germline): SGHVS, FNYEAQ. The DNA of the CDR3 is TGTGCCAGCAGATTACAACAGGGCTCTGGGGCCAACGTCCTGACTTTC. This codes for CASRLQQGSGANVLTF.

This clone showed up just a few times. The CDR3 sequence is CAWSVLGGSKNIQYF. CDR3 coding DNA: TGTGCCTGGAGTGTACTGGGGGGCTCCAAAAACATTCAGTACTTC. This chain uses TRBV30 with TRBJ2-4; D possibly uses TRBD1 or TRBD2 (6 bases each). Looked up from germline, CDR1 is GTSNPN and CDR2 is SVGIG (reference sequence). The V end was cut by 0 bases, the J end by 2 bases, with 11 bases between. This CDR3 is built from 15 residues.

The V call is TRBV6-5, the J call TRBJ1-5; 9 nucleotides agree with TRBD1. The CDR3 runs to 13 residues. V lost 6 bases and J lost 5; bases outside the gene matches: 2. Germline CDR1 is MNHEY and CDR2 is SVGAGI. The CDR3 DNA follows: TGTGCCAGCAGAAGGGACAGGGATCAGCCCCAGCATTTT. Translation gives CASRRDRDQPQHF.

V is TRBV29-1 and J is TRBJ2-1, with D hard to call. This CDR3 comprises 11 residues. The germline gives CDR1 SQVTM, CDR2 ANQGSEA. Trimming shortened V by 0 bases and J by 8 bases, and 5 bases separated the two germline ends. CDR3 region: CSVEDPHEQFF. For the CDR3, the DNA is TGCAGCGTTGAAGATCCCCATGAGCAGTTCTTC.

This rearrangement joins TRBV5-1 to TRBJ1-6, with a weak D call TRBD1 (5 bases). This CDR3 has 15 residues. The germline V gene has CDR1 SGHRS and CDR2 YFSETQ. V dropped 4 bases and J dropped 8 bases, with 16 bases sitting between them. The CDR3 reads CASSPNQGNDSPLHF. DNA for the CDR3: TGCGCCAGCAGCCCGAATCAGGGAAATGATTCACCCCTCCACTTT.

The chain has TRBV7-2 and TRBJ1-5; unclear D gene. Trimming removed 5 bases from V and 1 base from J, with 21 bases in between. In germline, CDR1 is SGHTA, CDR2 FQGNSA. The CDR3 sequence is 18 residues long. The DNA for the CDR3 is TGTGCCAGCAGCCCCGCCGGGAAAAAGGGAGTGAGCAATCAGCCCCAGCATTTT. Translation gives CASSPAGKKGVSNQPQHF.

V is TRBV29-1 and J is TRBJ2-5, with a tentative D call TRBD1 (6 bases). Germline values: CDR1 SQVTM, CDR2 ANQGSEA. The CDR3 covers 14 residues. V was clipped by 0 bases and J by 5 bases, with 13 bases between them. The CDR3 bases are TGCAGCGTTGAAGATCCCACAGGGTTGGAGACCCAGTACTTC. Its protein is CSVEDPTGLETQYF.

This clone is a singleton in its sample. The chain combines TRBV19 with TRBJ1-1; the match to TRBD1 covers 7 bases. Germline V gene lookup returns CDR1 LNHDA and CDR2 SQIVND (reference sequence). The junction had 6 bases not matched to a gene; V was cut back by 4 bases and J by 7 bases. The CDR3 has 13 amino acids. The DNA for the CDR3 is TGTGCCAGTAGTACGGTCGGACAGGATGAAGCTTTCTTT. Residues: CASSTVGQDEAFF.

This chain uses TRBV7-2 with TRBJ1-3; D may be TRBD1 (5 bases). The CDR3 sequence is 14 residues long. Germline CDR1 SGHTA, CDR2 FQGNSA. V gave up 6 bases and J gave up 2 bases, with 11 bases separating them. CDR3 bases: TGTGCCAGCAGTCATCCAGGGACTGGAAACACCATATATTTT. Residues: CASSHPGTGNTIYF.